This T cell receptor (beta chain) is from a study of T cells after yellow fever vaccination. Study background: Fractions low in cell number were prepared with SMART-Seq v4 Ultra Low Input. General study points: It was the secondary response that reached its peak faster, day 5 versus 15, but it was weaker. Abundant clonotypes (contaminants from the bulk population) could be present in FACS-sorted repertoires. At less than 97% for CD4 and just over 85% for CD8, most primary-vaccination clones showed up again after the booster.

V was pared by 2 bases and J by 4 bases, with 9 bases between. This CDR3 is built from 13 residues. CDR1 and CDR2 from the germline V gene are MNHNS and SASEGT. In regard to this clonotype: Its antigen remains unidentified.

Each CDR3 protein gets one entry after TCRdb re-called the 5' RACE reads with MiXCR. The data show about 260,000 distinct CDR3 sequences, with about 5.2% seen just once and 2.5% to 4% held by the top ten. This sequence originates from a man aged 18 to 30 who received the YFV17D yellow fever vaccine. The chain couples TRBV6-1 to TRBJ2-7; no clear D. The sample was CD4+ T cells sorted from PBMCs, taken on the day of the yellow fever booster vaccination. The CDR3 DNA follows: TGTGCCAGCAGTGAAAATGGGCTGTACGAGCAGTACTTC. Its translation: CASSENGLYEQYF.